What follows are 4 T cell receptor beta chains derived from one specimen sequenced in a study of coeliac disease (dated 2022 in TCRdb). Library prep was done by the immunoSEQ multiplex PCR assay. The table comes from immuneACCESS by way of TCRdb, which keeps in-frame sequences with V and J called. Part of the clones is missing from these tables; in studies checked, under half for an unresolved V gene and the rest for unknown reasons. Present in this sample are about 4,000 clones, around three fifths of which were seen just once. The top ten hold approximately 6% of the sample. The sequenced sample consisted of lymphocytes from the gut lamina propria. In the paper's terms, the cell subset or site label means: lamina propria cell (LPC) fraction of small intestinal biopsy. The receptors shown here come from a man between 65 and 80 years old without celiac disease.

The chain carries TRBV2 and TRBJ2-5, with D maybe TRBD2 (6 bases). Trimming left V 2 bases short and J 2 bases short, with 9 bases between. The CDR3 loop spans 14 amino acids. Germline V gene lookup returns CDR1 SNHLY and CDR2 FYNNEI. The CDR3 loop reads CASSEPRGQETQYF. DNA of the CDR3: TGTGCCAGCAGTGAACCCCGGGGGCAAGAGACCCAGTACTTC.

The chain joins TRBV18 to TRBJ1-1, with D unresolved. Germline loops: CDR1 KGHSH, CDR2 LQKENI. The CDR3 length is 14 residues. Between the trimmed V and J ends, which lost 2 bases and 4 bases, there was a span of 11 bases. The DNA of the CDR3 is TGTGCCAGCTCACCAGACTTGGGTGCCACTGAAGCTTTCTTT. It translates to CASSPDLGATEAFF.

In its sample, this clone is medium-sized. The chain combines TRBV6-5 with TRBJ1-2; maybe TRBD1 (6 bases). The CDR3 length is 14 residues. V lost 4 bases and J 8 bases, leaving 17 bases between the germline ends. Germline CDR1 reads MNHEY; CDR2 reads SVGAGI. DNA of the CDR3: TGTGCCAGCAGTTCTGGTCGGGGGGCGTTGGGCTACACCTTC. Amino acids: CASSSGRGALGYTF.

This clone showed up just a few times. This chain links TRBV28 with TRBJ1-3; D is ambiguous. The CDR3 is made up of 16 amino acids. The germline V gene encodes CDR1 MDHEN and CDR2 SYDVKM. Trimming took off 6 bases at V and 0 bases at J, with 15 bases between the two ends. CDR3 sequence reads: CASSSGQALSGNTIYF. CDR3 nucleotide sequence: TGTGCCAGCAGCTCCGGCCAGGCGCTCTCTGGAAACACCATATATTTT.